Listed below are T cell receptor beta chains from one sample, sequenced in a study of blood T cell repertoires in COVID-19. The method was immunoSEQ multiplex PCR; TCRdb's version includes in-frame clones alone and lacks a portion of them. The sample records about 91,000 clones, around 90% being singletons. Specimen: peripheral blood. The receptors shown here come from a woman aged 80 or over with active COVID-19. Each CDR3 is given without its conserved first and last residue. Rows give clone size only sometimes, using once, few, many, or a class for an expanded clone.

cdr3_length | clone_size | v_call | cdr3_aa
13 | NA | TRBV6-6 | ASSGTSGNLNEQF
15 | NA | TRBV9 | ASSPRYGRAVYNEQF
14 | NA | TRBV18 | ASSPLGASGANVLT
11 | NA | TRBV27 | ASSPGGNTEAF
12 | once | TRBV5-1 | ASSPPAGGDEQF
10 | NA | TRBV19 | ASSTGGAEAF
13 | NA | TRBV6-2/TRBV6-3 | ASSSPGLASYEQY
14 | few | TRBV7-9 | ASSSQGALTDQPQH
16 | NA | TRBV19 | ASSQQGYSPSGANVLT
13 | NA | TRBV28 | ASSSDRGHLDGYT
13 | NA | TRBV6-5 | ASSYKARSTDTQY
12 | NA | TRBV6-6 | ASSYGQGSQPQH
13 | NA | TRBV30 | AWSPADRAEETQY
13 | NA | TRBV28 | ATETRDSGWGGYT
15 | NA | TRBV29-1 | SVEATPILAGGNEQF
15 | NA | TRBV18 | ASSPLATSGSREAQY
11 | once | TRBV28 | ASSLYRWDTQY
13 | once | TRBV4-2 | ASSQDTANTGELF
13 | NA | TRBV24-1 | ATSDITRENNEQF
14 | NA | TRBV11-1 | ASSDDWREDQETQY
13 | NA | TRBV18 | ASSSNRGGNTEAF
13 | NA | TRBV7-2 | ASSSRQGVANVLT
13 | NA | TRBV9 | ASSMQTGGNTEAF
13 | once | TRBV6-2/TRBV6-3 | ASSFGGAVGYEQY
15 | NA | TRBV19 | ASRERRGSRLSAEAF
13 | NA | TRBV4-1 | ASSQGVYFGNTIY
13 | once | TRBV5-1 | ASSIQGARDNEQF
11 | few | TRBV2 | ASNPGSPYEQY
13 | NA | TRBV28 | ASSHGQGRRQPQH
11 | NA | TRBV5-1 | ASSGALQETQY
11 | NA | TRBV2 | AGGPGGTDTQY
15 | few | TRBV28 | ASSSELVSAVQETQY
13 | NA | TRBV28 | ASSSNRHDQETQY